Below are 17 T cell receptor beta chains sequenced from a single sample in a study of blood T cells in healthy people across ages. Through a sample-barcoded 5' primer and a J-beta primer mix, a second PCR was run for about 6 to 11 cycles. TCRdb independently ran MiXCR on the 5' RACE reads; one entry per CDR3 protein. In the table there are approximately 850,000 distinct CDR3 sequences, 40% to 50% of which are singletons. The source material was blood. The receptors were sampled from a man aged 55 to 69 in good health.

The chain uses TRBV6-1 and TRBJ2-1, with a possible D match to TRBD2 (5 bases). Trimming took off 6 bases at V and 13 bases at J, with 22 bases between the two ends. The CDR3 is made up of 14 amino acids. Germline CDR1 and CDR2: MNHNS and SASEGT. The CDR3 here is CASRRDFSGEYQFF. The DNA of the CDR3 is TGTGCCAGCAGGAGGGATTTTAGTGGGGAATACCAGTTCTTC.

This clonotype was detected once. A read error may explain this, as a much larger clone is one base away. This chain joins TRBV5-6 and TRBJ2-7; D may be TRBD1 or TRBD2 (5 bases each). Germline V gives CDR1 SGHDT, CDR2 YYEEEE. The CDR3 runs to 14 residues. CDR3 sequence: CASSLGDGTYGQYF. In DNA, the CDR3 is TGTGCCAGCAGCTTGGGGGACGGAACCTACGGGCAGTACTTC.

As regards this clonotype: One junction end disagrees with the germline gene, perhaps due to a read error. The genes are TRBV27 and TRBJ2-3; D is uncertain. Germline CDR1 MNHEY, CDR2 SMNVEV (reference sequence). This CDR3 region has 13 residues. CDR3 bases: TGTGCCAGCAGTTTATATTTTACAGATACGCCGTATTTT. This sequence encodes CASSLYFTDTPYF.

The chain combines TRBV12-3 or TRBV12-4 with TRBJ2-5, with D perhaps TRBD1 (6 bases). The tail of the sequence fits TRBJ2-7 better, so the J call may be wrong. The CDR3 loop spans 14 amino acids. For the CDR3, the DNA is TGTGCCAGCAGTCACGACTTAGGGGGTCTCGAGCAGTACTTC. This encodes CASSHDLGGLEQYF.

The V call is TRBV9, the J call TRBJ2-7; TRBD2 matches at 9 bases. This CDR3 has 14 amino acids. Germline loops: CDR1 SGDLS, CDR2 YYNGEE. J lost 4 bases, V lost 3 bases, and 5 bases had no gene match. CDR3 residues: CASSAGSGSYEQYF. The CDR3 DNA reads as TGTGCCAGCAGCGCAGGTAGCGGGAGTTACGAGCAGTACTTC. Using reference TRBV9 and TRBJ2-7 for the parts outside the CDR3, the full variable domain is DSGVTQTPKHLITATGQRVTLRCSPRSGDLSVYWYQQSLDQGLQFLIQYYNGEERAKGNILERFSAQQFPDLHSELNLSSLELGDSALYFCASSAGSGSYEQYFGPGTRLTVT.

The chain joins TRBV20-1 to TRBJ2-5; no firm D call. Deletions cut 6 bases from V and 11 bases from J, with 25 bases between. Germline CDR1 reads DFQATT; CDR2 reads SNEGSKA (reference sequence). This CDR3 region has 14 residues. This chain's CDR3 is CSAPHSDRSYVQYF. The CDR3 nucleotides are TGCAGTGCCCCCCACTCTGACCGCTCCTACGTGCAGTACTTC.

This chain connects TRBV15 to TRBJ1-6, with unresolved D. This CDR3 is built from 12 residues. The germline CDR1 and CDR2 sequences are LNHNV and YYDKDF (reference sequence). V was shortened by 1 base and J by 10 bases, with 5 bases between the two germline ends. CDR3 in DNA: TGTGCCACCAGCAGAGTGGAATCACCCCTCCACTTT. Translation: CATSRVESPLHF.

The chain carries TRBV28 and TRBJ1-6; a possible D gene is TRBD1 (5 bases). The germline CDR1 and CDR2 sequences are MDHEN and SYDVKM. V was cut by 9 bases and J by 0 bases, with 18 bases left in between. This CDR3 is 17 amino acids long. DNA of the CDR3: TGTGCCAGTTCGCTCACAGGAGTTAGCTCCTATAATTCACCCCTCCACTTT. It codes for CASSLTGVSSYNSPLHF.

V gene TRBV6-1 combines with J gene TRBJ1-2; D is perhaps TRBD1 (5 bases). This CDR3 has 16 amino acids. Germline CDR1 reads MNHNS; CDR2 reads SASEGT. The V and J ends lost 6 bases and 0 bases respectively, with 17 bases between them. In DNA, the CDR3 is TGTGCCAGCAGACGGGACGGCGGGCGCGCTAACTATGGCTACACCTTC. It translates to CASRRDGGRANYGYTF.

The CDR3 sequence: CASSLVLSGATDTQYF. CDR3 nucleotide sequence: TGTGCCAGCAGCTTAGTACTATCCGGGGCGACAGATACGCAGTATTTT. This chain links TRBV7-9 with TRBJ2-3; TRBD1 or TRBD2 may be the D gene (5 bases each). Germline-derived CDR1 and CDR2 are SEHNR and FQNEAQ (reference sequence). Trimming took off 1 base at V and 3 bases at J, with 14 bases between the two ends. This CDR3 has 16 amino acids.

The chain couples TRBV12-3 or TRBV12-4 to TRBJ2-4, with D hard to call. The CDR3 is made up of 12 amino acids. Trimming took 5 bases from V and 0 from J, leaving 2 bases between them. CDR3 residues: CASSPAKNIQYF. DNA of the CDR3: TGTGCCAGCAGTCCAGCCAAAAACATTCAGTACTTC.

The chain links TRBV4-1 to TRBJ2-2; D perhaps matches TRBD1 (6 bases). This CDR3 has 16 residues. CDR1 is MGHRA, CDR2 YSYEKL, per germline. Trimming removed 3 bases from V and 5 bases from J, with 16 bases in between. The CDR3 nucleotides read TGCGCCAGCAGCCACGAAACCAGGGGTGGAACCGGGGAGCTGTTTTTT. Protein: CASSHETRGGTGELFF.

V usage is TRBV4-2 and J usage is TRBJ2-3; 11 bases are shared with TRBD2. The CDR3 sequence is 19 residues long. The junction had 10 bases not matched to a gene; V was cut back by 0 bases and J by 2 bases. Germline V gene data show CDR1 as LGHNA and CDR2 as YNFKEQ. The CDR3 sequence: CASSQDPPSGGSHTDTQYF. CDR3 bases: TGTGCCAGCAGCCAAGATCCGCCTAGCGGGGGGTCACACACAGATACGCAGTATTTT.

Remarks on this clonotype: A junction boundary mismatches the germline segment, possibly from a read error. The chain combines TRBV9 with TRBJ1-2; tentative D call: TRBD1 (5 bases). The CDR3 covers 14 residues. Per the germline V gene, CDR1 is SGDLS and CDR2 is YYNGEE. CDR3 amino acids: CARAQGTTFYGHTF. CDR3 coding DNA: TGTGCCAGAGCACAAGGGACGACGTTCTATGGCCACACCTTC.

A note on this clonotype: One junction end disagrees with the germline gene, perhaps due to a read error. The CDR3 protein is CASREGQGWFGGEKLFF. The CDR3 bases are TGTGCCAGCAGGGAAGGACAGGGTTGGTTTGGTGGTGAAAAACTGTTTTTT. The rearrangement uses TRBV2 and TRBJ1-4; 8 bases align to TRBD1. This CDR3 has 17 amino acids. The V gene's germline CDR1 is SNHLY and CDR2 FYNNEI.

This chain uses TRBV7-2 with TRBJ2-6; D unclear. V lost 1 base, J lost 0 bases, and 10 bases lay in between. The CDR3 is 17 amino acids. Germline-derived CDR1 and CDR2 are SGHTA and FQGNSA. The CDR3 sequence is CASSLELGSSGANVLTF. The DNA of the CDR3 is TGTGCCAGCAGCTTAGAATTAGGAAGCTCTGGGGCCAACGTCCTGACTTTC.

The CDR3 spells CAWDRDRGLGEQFF. The CDR3 bases are TGTGCCTGGGACCGGGACAGGGGGCTCGGTGAGCAGTTCTTC. The chain recombines TRBV30 with TRBJ2-1; 12 positions agree with TRBD1. The V and J ends lost 5 bases and 9 bases, in that order; junction bases with no gene match: 8. This CDR3 is built from 14 residues. Germline CDR1 is GTSNPN and CDR2 is SVGIG (reference sequence).